This TCR beta chain was sequenced in a study of blood T cell repertoires in COVID-19. The protocol was immunoSEQ multiplex PCR, while the TCRdb copy is restricted to in-frame clones and leaves out a portion. The repertoire has about 230,000 clones, roughly 85% of them found once; the top ten carry under 3%. The clonotype originates from a woman in her 70s with active or convalescent COVID-19. The sequenced sample consisted of peripheral blood.

The CDR3 nucleotides read TGCGCCAGCAGCTTGGGGCTAGCGGGAGATAAGTTCTTC. It yields the protein CASSLGLAGDKFF. The V gene is TRBV5-1, the J gene TRBJ2-1; 10 bases match TRBD2. The germline V gene encodes CDR1 SGHRS and CDR2 YFSETQ. V shed 0 bases and J 14 bases; nucleotides not matched to a gene: 5. The CDR3 is 13 amino acids. The complete variable domain, with remaining parts taken from reference TRBV5-1 and TRBJ2-1, reads KAGVTQTPRYLIKTRGQQVTLSCSPISGHRSVSWYQQTPGQGLQFLFEYFSETQRNKGNFPGRFSGRQFSNSRSEMNVSTLELGDSALYLCASSLGLAGDKFFGPGTRLTVL.